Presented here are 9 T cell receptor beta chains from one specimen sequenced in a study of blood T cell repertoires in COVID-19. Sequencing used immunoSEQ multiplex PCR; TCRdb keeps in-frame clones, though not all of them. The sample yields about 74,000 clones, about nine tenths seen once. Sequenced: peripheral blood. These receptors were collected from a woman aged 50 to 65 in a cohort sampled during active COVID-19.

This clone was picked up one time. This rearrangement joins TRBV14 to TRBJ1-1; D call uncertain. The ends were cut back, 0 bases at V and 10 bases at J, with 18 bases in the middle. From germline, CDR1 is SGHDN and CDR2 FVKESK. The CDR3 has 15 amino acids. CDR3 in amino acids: CASSQEIWKGSGAFF. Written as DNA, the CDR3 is TGTGCCAGCAGCCAAGAAATATGGAAAGGGAGCGGAGCTTTCTTT.

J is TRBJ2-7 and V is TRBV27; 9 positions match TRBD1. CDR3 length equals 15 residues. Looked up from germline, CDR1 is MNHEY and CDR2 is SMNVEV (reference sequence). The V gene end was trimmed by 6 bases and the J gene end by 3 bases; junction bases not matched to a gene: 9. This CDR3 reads CASSPAGTGLYEQYF. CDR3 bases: TGTGCCAGCAGCCCAGCCGGGACAGGGCTCTACGAGCAGTACTTC.

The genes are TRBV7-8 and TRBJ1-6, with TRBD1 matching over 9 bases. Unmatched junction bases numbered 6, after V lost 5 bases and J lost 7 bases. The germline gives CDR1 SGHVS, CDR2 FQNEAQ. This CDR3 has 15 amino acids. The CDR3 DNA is TGTGCCAGCAGCCCCGGGACAGGGTCGAATTCACCCCTCCACTTT. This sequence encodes CASSPGTGSNSPLHF.

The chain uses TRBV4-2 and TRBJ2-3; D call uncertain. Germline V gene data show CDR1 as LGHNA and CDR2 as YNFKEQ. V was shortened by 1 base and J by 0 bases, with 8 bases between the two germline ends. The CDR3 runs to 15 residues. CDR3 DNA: TGTGCCAGCAGCCAAGGGGCAGTGAGCACAGATACGCAGTATTTT. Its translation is CASSQGAVSTDTQYF.

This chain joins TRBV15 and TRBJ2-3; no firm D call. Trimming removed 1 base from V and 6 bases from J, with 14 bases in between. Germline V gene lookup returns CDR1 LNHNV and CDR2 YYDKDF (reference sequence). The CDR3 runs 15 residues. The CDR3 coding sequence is TGTGCCACCAGCAGAGGAGGCCCCGAGTCTGATACGCAGTATTTT. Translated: CATSRGGPESDTQYF.

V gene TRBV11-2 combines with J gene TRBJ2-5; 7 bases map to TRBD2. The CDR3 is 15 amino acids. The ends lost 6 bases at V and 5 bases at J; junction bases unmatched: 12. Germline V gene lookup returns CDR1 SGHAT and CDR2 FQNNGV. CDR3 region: CASRKGVGRRETQYF. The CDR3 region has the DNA TGTGCCAGCAGGAAAGGGGTCGGGAGGAGGGAGACCCAGTACTTC.

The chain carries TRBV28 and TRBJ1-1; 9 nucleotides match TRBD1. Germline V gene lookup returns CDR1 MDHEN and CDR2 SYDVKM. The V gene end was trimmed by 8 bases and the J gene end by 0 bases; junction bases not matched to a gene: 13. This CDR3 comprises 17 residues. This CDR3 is CASLPYRGQGMNTEAFF. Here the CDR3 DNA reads TGTGCCAGCCTTCCTTACAGGGGGCAAGGGATGAACACTGAAGCTTTCTTT.

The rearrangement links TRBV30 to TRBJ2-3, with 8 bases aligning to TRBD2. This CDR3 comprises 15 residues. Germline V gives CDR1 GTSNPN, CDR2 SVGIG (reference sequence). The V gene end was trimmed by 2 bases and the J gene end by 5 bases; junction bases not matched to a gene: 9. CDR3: CAWSSLGAGVDTQYF. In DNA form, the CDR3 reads TGTGCCTGGAGTTCGTTAGGAGCGGGAGTAGATACGCAGTATTTT.

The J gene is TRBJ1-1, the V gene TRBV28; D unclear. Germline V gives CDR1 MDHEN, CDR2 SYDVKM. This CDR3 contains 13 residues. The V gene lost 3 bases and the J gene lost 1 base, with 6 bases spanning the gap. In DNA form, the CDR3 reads TGTGCCAGCAGTTTGGGAGGGAACACTGAAGCTTTCTTT. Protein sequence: CASSLGGNTEAFF.